A single sample gave rise to the 5 T cell receptor beta chains below, sequenced in a study of Graves' ophthalmopathy and Graves' hyperthyroidism. Using RNA transcripts, the TCR beta CDR3 regions were amplified. RT-PCR was first run with HTBI primers, then multiplex PCR in a second round. TCRdb processed the multiplex PCR reads anew with MiXCR; each CDR3 protein has one entry. The table shows approximately 700,000 distinct CDR3 sequences, with 35% to 50% occurring only once. The sequenced sample consisted of peripheral blood. The source of these receptors is an adult man with Graves' ophthalmopathy.

This clonotype was detected a few times. The genes are TRBV4-3 and TRBJ2-5; TRBD1 matches at 7 bases. CDR1 LGHNA and CDR2 YSLEER come from the germline V gene. The length of the CDR3 is 15 residues. The ends lost 7 bases at V and 2 bases at J; junction bases unmatched: 10. CDR3 amino acids: CASTKTGIGQETQYF. The CDR3 coding sequence is TGCGCCAGCACCAAGACAGGGATTGGGCAAGAGACCCAGTACTTC.

This clonotype was detected many times. The chain couples TRBV20-1 to TRBJ2-7; D remains ambiguous. Germline V gene data show CDR1 as DFQATT and CDR2 as SNEGSKA (reference sequence). This CDR3 contains 11 residues. Between the trimmed V and J ends, which lost 5 bases and 2 bases, there was a span of 7 bases. This chain's CDR3 is CSAGPTYEQYF. The CDR3 DNA follows: TGCAGTGCTGGACCGACCTACGAGCAGTACTTC.

This clonotype showed up just a few times. The chain uses TRBV10-2 and TRBJ1-3; TRBD1 matches at 7 bases. Germline V lookup: CDR1 WSHSY, CDR2 SAAADI. This CDR3 has 17 residues. J lost 0 bases, V lost 0 bases, and 5 bases had no gene match. Here the CDR3 reads CASSESPGTASGNTIYF. The CDR3 DNA follows: TGCGCCAGCAGTGAGTCCCCCGGGACAGCCTCTGGAAACACCATATATTTT.

This clonotype was seen a handful of times. V usage is TRBV20-1 and J usage is TRBJ2-7, with 9 bases that match TRBD1. The V and J ends lost 3 bases and 0 bases, in that order; junction bases with no gene match: 3. This CDR3 is 14 amino acids long. Germline V gene data show CDR1 as DFQATT and CDR2 as SNEGSKA (reference sequence). CDR3 DNA: TGCAGTGCTAGGGGACAGGGAAGCTCCTACGAGCAGTACTTC. It is translated as CSARGQGSSYEQYF.

This chain links TRBV29-1 with TRBJ2-5; 7 nucleotides agree with TRBD2. V dropped 7 bases and J dropped 4; count of bases not matched to a gene: 12. The CDR3 extends over 14 amino acids. Germline V gene sequence: CDR1 SQVTM, CDR2 ANQGSEA. The CDR3 DNA follows: TGCAGCGCAACGGGACTACGAGGATTAGAGACCCAGTACTTC. It codes for CSATGLRGLETQYF.